This T cell receptor (beta chain) was identified during a study of T cell repertoires in cytomegalovirus infection. In this sample, this clonotype turned up many times. The antigen remains undetermined. General study points: What dominated the ex vivo response were HLA-C-restricted CMV-specific TCR beta clonotypes.

V was cut by 1 base and J by 0 bases, with 5 bases left in between. CDR1 is SGHKS, CDR2 YYEKEE, per germline (reference sequence). This CDR3 region has 14 residues. TCRdb fed the reads into MiXCR, producing one record per CDR3 protein. This sample carries about 89,000 distinct CDR3 sequences, roughly 29% of them seen once, and the ten largest clones take roughly 70%. The sequences come from CD8+ T cells from cultured PBMCs, collected from culture after CMV antigen stimulation. The TCR comes from a human donor in good health (CMV status not recorded). Some clones in this sample may be carry-over from other donors' samples. The chain combines TRBV5-5 with TRBJ2-4; D is unclear. Here the CDR3 reads CASSLNVAKNIQYF. CDR3 in DNA: TGTGCCAGCAGCTTGAACGTAGCCAAAAACATTCAGTACTTC. Together with reference TRBV5-5 and TRBJ2-4, the CDR3 gives the full variable domain: DAGVTQSPTHLIKTRGQQVTLRCSPISGHKSVSWYQQVLGQGPQFIFQYYEKEERGRGNFPDRFSARQFPNYSSELNVNALLLGDSALYLCASSLNVAKNIQYFGAGTRLSVL.